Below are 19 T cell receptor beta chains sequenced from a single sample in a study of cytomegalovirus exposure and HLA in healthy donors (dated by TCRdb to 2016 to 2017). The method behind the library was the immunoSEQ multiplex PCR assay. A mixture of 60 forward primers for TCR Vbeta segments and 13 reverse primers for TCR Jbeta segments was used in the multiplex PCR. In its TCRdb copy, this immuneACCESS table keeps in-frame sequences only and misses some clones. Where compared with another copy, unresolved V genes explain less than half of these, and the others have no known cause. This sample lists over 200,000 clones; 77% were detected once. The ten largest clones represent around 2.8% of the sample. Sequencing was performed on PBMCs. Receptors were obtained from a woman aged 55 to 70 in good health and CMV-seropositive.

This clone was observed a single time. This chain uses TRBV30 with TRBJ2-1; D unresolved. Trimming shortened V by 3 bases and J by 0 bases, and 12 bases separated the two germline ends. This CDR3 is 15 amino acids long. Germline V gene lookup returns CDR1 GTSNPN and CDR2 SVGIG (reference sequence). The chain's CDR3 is CAWRSVSSSYNEQFF. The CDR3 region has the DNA TGTGCCTGGAGAAGCGTTTCGAGCTCCTACAATGAGCAGTTCTTC.

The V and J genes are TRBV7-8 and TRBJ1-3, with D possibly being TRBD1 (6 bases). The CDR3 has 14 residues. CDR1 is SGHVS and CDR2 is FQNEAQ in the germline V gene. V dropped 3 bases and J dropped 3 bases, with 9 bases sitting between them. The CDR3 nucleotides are TGTGCCAGCAGCTTTTCCAGGGGTGGAAACACCATATATTTT. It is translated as CASSFSRGGNTIYF.

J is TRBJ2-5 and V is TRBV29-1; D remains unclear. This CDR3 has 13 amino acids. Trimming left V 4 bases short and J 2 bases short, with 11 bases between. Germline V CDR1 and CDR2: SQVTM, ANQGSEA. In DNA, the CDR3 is TGCAGCGTTGGTTGGCAGAAACAAGAGACCCAGTACTTC. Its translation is CSVGWQKQETQYF.

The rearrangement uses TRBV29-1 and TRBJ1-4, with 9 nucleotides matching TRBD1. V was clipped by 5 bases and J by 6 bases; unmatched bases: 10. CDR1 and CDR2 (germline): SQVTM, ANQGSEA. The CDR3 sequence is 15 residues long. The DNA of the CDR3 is TGCAGCGTTCGTAATACAGGGGGCACCTATGAAAAACTGTTTTTT. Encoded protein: CSVRNTGGTYEKLFF.

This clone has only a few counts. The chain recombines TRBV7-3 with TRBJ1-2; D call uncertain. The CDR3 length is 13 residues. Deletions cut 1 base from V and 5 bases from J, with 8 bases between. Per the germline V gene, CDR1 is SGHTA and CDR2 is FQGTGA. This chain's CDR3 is CASSLSGVYGYTF. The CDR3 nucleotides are TGTGCCAGCAGCTTAAGCGGTGTTTATGGCTACACCTTC.

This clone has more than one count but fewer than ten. This CDR3 is CASSERFVAPSEQYF. The CDR3 DNA reads as TGTGCCAGCAGTGAGCGGTTCGTGGCACCTTCCGAGCAGTACTTC. This chain uses TRBV6-1 with TRBJ2-7; D gene ambiguous. The CDR3 loop spans 15 amino acids. Deletions cut 3 bases from V and 6 bases from J, with 18 bases between. In germline, CDR1 is MNHNS, CDR2 SASEGT.

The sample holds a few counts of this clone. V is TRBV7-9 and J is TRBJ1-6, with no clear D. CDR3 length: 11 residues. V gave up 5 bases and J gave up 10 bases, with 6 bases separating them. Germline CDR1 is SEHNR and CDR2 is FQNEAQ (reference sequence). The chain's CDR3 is CASSRESPLHF. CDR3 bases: TGTGCCAGCAGCCGGGAGTCACCCCTCCACTTT.

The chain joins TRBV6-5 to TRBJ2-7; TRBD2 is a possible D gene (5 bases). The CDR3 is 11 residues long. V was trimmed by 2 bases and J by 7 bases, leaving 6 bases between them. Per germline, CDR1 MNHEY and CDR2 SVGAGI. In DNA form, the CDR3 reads TGTGCCAGCAGTTACGAGGGAGAGCAGTACTTC. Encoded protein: CASSYEGEQYF.

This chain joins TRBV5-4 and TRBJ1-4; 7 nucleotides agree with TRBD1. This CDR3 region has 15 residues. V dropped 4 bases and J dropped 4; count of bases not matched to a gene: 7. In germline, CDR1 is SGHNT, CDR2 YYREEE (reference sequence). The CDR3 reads CASSRGQAFNEKLFF. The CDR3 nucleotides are TGTGCCAGCAGCAGAGGACAGGCTTTTAATGAAAAACTGTTTTTT.

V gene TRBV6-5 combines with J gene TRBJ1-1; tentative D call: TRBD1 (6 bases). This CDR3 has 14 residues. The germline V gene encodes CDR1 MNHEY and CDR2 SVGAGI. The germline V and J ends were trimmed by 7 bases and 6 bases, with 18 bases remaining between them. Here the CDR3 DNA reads TGTGCCAGCATCAACGCGGGGGGGCTCGCTGAAGCTTTCTTT. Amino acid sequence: CASINAGGLAEAFF.

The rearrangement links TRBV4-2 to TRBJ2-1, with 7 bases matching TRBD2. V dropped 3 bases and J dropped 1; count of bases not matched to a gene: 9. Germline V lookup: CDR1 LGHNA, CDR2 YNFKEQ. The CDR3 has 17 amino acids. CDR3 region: CASSQEGGGGSYNEQFF. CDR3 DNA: TGTGCCAGCAGCCAGGAGGGCGGGGGAGGGTCCTACAATGAGCAGTTCTTC.

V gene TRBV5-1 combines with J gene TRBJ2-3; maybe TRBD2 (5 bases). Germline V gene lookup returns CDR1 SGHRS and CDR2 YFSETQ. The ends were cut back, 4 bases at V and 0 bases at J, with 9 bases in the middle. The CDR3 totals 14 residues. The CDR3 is CASSERGSTDTQYF. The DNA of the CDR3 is TGCGCCAGCAGCGAACGGGGTAGCACAGATACGCAGTATTTT. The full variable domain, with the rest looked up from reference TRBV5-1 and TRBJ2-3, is KAGVTQTPRYLIKTRGQQVTLSCSPISGHRSVSWYQQTPGQGLQFLFEYFSETQRNKGNFPGRFSGRQFSNSRSEMNVSTLELGDSALYLCASSERGSTDTQYFGPGTRLTVL.

The chain's CDR3 is CASSRKGDRGSGGYTF. DNA of the CDR3: TGTGCCAGCAGCCGAAAGGGAGACAGGGGGTCGGGCGGCTACACCTTC. The V call is TRBV11-2, the J call TRBJ1-2, with 9 bases lining up with TRBD1. With 5 bases clipped from V and 8 bases from J, the junction kept 15 bases outside the gene matches. Per the germline V gene, CDR1 is SGHAT and CDR2 is FQNNGV. The CDR3 loop spans 16 amino acids.

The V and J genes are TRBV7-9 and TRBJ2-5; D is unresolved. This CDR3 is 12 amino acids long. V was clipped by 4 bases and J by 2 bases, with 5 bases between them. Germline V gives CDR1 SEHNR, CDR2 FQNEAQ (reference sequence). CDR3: CASSSVQETQYF. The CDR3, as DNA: TGTGCCAGCAGCTCCGTTCAAGAGACCCAGTACTTC.

This CDR3 is CASSSNYWGDEQFF. The CDR3 DNA sequence: TGTGCCAGCAGTTCTAATTATTGGGGAGACGAGCAGTTCTTC. The rearrangement links TRBV11-2 to TRBJ2-1, with a weak D call TRBD2 (5 bases). V gave up 6 bases and J gave up 10 bases, with 19 bases separating them. Germline V gene lookup returns CDR1 SGHAT and CDR2 FQNNGV. CDR3 size: 14 residues.

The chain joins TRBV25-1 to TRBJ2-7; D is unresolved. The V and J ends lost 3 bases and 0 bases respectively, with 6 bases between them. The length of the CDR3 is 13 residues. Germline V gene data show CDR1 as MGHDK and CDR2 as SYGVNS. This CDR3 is CASSDSISYEQYF. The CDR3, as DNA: TGTGCCAGCAGTGACAGTATCTCCTACGAGCAGTACTTC.

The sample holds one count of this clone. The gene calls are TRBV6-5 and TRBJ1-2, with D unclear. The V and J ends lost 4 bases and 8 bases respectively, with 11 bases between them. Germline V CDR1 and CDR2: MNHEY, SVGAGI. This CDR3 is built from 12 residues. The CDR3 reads CASSSPLYGYTF. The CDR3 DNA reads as TGTGCCAGCAGTTCCCCACTCTACGGCTACACCTTC.

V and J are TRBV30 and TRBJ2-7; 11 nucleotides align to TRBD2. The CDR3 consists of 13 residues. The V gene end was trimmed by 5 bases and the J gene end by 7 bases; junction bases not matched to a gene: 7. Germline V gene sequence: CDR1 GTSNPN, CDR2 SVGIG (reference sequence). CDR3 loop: CAWGTSGSQEQYF. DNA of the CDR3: TGTGCCTGGGGCACTAGCGGGAGCCAAGAGCAGTACTTC.

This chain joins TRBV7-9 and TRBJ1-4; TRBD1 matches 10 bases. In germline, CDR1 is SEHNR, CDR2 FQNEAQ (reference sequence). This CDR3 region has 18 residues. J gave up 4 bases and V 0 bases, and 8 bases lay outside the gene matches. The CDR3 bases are TGTGCCAGCAGCTTAGCGCACGGGACAGGGGTGTTTAATGAAAAACTGTTTTTT. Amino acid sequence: CASSLAHGTGVFNEKLFF.